The clone carrying this TCR beta chain was detected only a few times. Other DNA sequences in the sample encode the same CDR3. On average, the one heparinised blood draw given by each donor was around 120 mL. CD45RO/CCR7/CD25/CD127/CD95/CD27 staining was used to isolate CD4+ naive, central memory, regulatory and stem cell-like memory cells by sorting. These data belong to a study of beta chain features in type 1 diabetes. What was sequenced were expressed TCRB transcripts, since all of the isolated RNA had been reverse transcribed. Sequencing was performed with immunoSEQ multiplex PCR; in TCRdb, only in-frame clones are kept and a portion is missing. This sample yields about 140,000 clones, of which 6.9% are seen a single time; approximately 1.5% belongs to the top ten. The CDR3 totals 13 residues. Germline CDR1 is LGHNA and CDR2 is YSLEER. The V gene lost 4 bases and the J gene lost 4 bases, with 11 bases spanning the gap.

Sequencing was done on a sample of central memory CD4+ T cells from blood. The chain joins TRBV4-3 to TRBJ2-7; tentative D call: TRBD2 (5 bases). The sequence was collected from a woman aged 25 to 45 in good health. The CDR3 nucleotides read TGCGCCAGCAGCCTAACCTCGGGATACGAGCAGTACTTC. Translated, it gives CASSLTSGYEQYF.